These 18 T cell receptor beta chains originate from one sample sequenced in a study of blood T cell repertoires in COVID-19. Clones were read by immunoSEQ multiplex PCR, and TCRdb kept only the in-frame ones, dropping some. The table records approximately 210,000 clones, 75% to 90% of them present only once. Sample: peripheral blood. These TCRs come from a human donor in a cohort sampled during active COVID-19.

This clone appeared a few times. This rearrangement joins TRBV5-3 to TRBJ2-1, with D unresolved. TRBV5-3 is recorded as an ORF, its role being uncertain. The CDR3 contains 16 residues. Between the trimmed V and J ends, which lost 0 bases and 0 bases, there was a span of 10 bases. CDR3 DNA: TGTGCCAGAAGCTTGGCGGGTTTAAGCTCCTACAATGAGCAGTTCTTC. Translating gives CARSLAGLSSYNEQFF.

This clone was recorded a few times. This rearrangement joins TRBV30 to TRBJ1-2; no reliable D call. The V gene's germline CDR1 is GTSNPN and CDR2 SVGIG (reference sequence). The CDR3 has 11 amino acids. The V and J ends lost 8 bases and 4 bases respectively, with 11 bases between them. Here the CDR3 DNA reads TGTGCCGGAGGACCGGGCTATGGCTACACCTTC. It is translated as CAGGPGYGYTF.

Concerning this clone: The sample carries other DNA sequences with the same CDR3. The gene calls are TRBV6-2 or TRBV6-3 and TRBJ2-1; 10 bases map to TRBD2. The V gene's germline CDR1 is MNHEY and CDR2 SVGEGT. This CDR3 spans 16 amino acids. J gave up 4 bases and V 2 bases, and 5 bases lay outside the gene matches. The CDR3 protein is CASSYPTSGYYNEQFF. CDR3 sequence (DNA): TGTGCCAGCAGTTACCCGACTAGCGGGTATTACAATGAGCAGTTCTTC.

The chain recombines TRBV19 with TRBJ1-2; the match to TRBD1 covers 7 bases. From germline, CDR1 is LNHDA and CDR2 SQIVND (reference sequence). J lost 8 bases, V lost 1 base, and 13 bases had no gene match. The CDR3 runs 16 residues. The CDR3 bases are TGTGCCAGTAGTATAGTGCTGGGACAGTGGGGAGCAGGCTACACCTTC. Translating it yields CASSIVLGQWGAGYTF.

V gene TRBV18 combines with J gene TRBJ2-1, with 8 nucleotides matching TRBD1. The V gene end was trimmed by 2 bases and the J gene end by 6 bases; junction bases not matched to a gene: 6. CDR1 and CDR2 (germline): KGHSH, LQKENI. The CDR3 runs 15 residues. Here the CDR3 DNA reads TGTGCCAGCTCACCAATAACACAGGGGGGCAATGAGCAGTTCTTC. Translated: CASSPITQGGNEQFF.

The chain couples TRBV29-1 to TRBJ1-1; D not certain. Germline CDR1 SQVTM, CDR2 ANQGSEA. The CDR3 has 13 amino acids. V was clipped by 7 bases and J by 5 bases, with 17 bases between them. The CDR3 protein is CSGLGGRTTEAFF. In DNA, the CDR3 is TGCAGCGGGCTGGGAGGACGAACGACTGAAGCTTTCTTT.

This chain links TRBV7-8 with TRBJ2-1; 10 bases line up with TRBD2. This CDR3 spans 15 amino acids. J was trimmed by 8 bases and V by 3 bases; bases with no gene match: 7. Germline assignment: CDR1 SGHVS and CDR2 FQNEAQ. CDR3: CASSFSSGSRDEQFF. The CDR3 DNA sequence: TGTGCCAGCAGCTTTTCTAGCGGGAGTAGGGATGAGCAGTTCTTC.

The chain uses TRBV24-1 and TRBJ2-3, with 8 bases matching TRBD1. The CDR3 is 14 residues long. Looked up from germline, CDR1 is KGHDR and CDR2 is SFDVKD. After removal of 5 bases from V and 3 bases from J, the junction contained 3 bases not matched to a gene. The CDR3 loop reads CATSVGQGTDTQYF. CDR3 nucleotides: TGTGCCACCAGTGTTGGACAGGGAACAGATACGCAGTATTTT.

This clone has a handful of counts. The chain's CDR3 is CASGTQGIAGNTIYF. CDR3 coding DNA: TGTGCCAGCGGCACTCAGGGGATTGCTGGAAACACCATATATTTT. This chain uses TRBV28 with TRBJ1-3; the D gene is possibly TRBD1 (6 bases). This CDR3 region has 15 residues. V lost 8 bases and J lost 2, with 16 bases in between. The germline gives CDR1 MDHEN, CDR2 SYDVKM.

V gene TRBV7-3 combines with J gene TRBJ2-3; maybe TRBD2 (6 bases). This CDR3 comprises 14 residues. In germline, CDR1 is SGHTA, CDR2 FQGTGA. The V end lost 5 bases, the J end lost 0 bases, and 9 bases lay between the germline ends. CDR3 DNA: TGTGCCAGCAGCCCCGGGACTAGCACAGATACGCAGTATTTT. It codes for CASSPGTSTDTQYF. The whole variable domain, remainder taken from reference TRBV7-3 and TRBJ2-3, is GAGVSQTPSNKVTEKGKYVELRCDPISGHTALYWYRQSLGQGPEFLIYFQGTGAADDSGLPNDRFFAVRPEGSVSTLKIQRTERGDSAVYLCASSPGTSTDTQYFGPGTRLTVL.

The V call is TRBV5-4, the J call TRBJ2-7, with 7 nucleotides matching TRBD1. Unmatched junction bases numbered 6, after V lost 7 bases and J lost 2 bases. This CDR3 spans 13 amino acids. Germline loops: CDR1 SGHNT, CDR2 YYREEE (reference sequence). CDR3 coding DNA: TGTGCCAGCGGGCTGGACAGGACCTACGAGCAGTACTTC. It codes for CASGLDRTYEQYF.

This rearrangement joins TRBV12-5 to TRBJ1-1; D unclear. The V end was cut by 0 bases, the J end by 3 bases, with 5 bases between. The CDR3 length is 13 residues. Germline V CDR1 and CDR2: LGHNT, FRNRAP. CDR3: CASGLVRDTEAFF. The CDR3 nucleotides are TGTGCTAGTGGTTTGGTACGGGACACTGAAGCTTTCTTT. Combining the CDR3 with reference TRBV12-5 and TRBJ1-1 gives the whole variable domain DARVTQTPRHKVTEMGQEVTMRCQPILGHNTVFWYRQTMMQGLELLAYFRNRAPLDDSGMPKDRFSAEMPDATLATLKIQPSEPRDSAVYFCASGLVRDTEAFFGQGTRLTVV.

This chain links TRBV5-1 with TRBJ2-1; 14 nucleotides match TRBD2. This CDR3 comprises 19 residues. The ends lost 7 bases at V and 4 bases at J; junction bases unmatched: 16. The V gene's germline CDR1 is SGHRS and CDR2 YFSETQ. The CDR3 nucleotides read TGCGCCAGCGGTGGGGGCCCGGGACTAGCGGGAGCTGGGTACAATGAGCAGTTCTTC. Translating it yields CASGGGPGLAGAGYNEQFF.

This rearrangement joins TRBV6-6 to TRBJ2-1; TRBD2 matches 8 bases. With V trimmed by 7 bases and J by 3 bases, 2 bases remained unmatched. Germline CDR1 is MNHNY and CDR2 is SVGAGI (reference sequence). CDR3 size: 13 residues. The CDR3 sequence: CASTSGFYNEQFF. CDR3 DNA: TGTGCCAGCACTAGCGGGTTCTACAATGAGCAGTTCTTC.

This clone was observed a single time. V gene TRBV6-5 combines with J gene TRBJ2-7; weak D call: TRBD2 (6 bases). Germline CDR1 reads MNHEY; CDR2 reads SVGAGI. This CDR3 has 15 residues. Trimming removed 0 bases at V and 6 bases at J, with 15 bases between. CDR3 DNA: TGTGCCAGCAGTTACTCGTTATGGAGGGCGACCGAGCAGTACTTC. Translating gives CASSYSLWRATEQYF.

This clone was found once. Here the CDR3 DNA reads TGTGCCAGCAGCTGGACAGGGGCGGCGAACACTGAAGCTTTCTTT. Protein: CASSWTGAANTEAFF. The rearrangement joins TRBV11-1 to TRBJ1-1, with 9 bases identical to TRBD1. The germline V gene encodes CDR1 SGHAT and CDR2 FQDESV (reference sequence). J lost 1 base, V lost 4 bases, and 4 bases had no gene match. This CDR3 has 15 amino acids.

The V and J genes are TRBV5-4 and TRBJ2-3; 8 nucleotides agree with TRBD2. Losses at the gene ends were 0 bases for V and 4 bases for J; bases not matched to a gene: 1. The CDR3 covers 14 residues. Germline V gives CDR1 SGHNT, CDR2 YYREEE (reference sequence). The CDR3 sequence is CASSLVGRADTQYF. CDR3 coding DNA: TGTGCCAGCAGCTTGGTCGGGAGGGCAGATACGCAGTATTTT.

The CDR3 DNA reads TGCGCCAGCAGTAGAAGAGCGGGAGCCGAGGATACGCAGTATTTT. Protein sequence: CASSRRAGAEDTQYF. The chain carries TRBV5-1 and TRBJ2-3, with 8 nucleotides matching TRBD2. J lost 6 bases, V lost 5 bases, and 11 bases had no gene match. The CDR3 has 15 residues. Germline V gene lookup returns CDR1 SGHRS and CDR2 YFSETQ. Drawing the rest from reference TRBV5-1 and TRBJ2-3, the complete variable domain is KAGVTQTPRYLIKTRGQQVTLSCSPISGHRSVSWYQQTPGQGLQFLFEYFSETQRNKGNFPGRFSGRQFSNSRSEMNVSTLELGDSALYLCASSRRAGAEDTQYFGPGTRLTVL.